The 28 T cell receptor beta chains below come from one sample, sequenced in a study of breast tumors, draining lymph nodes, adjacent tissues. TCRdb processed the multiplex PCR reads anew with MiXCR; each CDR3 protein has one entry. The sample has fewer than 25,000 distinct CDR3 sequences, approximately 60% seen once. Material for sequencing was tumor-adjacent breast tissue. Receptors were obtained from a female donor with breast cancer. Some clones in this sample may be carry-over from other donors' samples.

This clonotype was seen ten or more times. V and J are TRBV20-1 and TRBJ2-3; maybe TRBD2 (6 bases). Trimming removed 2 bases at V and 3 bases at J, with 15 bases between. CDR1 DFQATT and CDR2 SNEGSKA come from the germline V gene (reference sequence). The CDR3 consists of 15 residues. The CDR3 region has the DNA TGCAGTGCTAGACCGGGTCCTGGGAGGACAGATACGCAGTATTTT. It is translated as CSARPGPGRTDTQYF.

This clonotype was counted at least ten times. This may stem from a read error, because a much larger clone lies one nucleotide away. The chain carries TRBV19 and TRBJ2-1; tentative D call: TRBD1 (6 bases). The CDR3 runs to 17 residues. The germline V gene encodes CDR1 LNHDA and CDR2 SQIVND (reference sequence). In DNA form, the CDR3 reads TGTGCCAGTAGTTCCCCCGCCTGGGCAGGGGCGCACCATGAGCAGTCCTTC. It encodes CASSSPAWAGAHHEQSF.

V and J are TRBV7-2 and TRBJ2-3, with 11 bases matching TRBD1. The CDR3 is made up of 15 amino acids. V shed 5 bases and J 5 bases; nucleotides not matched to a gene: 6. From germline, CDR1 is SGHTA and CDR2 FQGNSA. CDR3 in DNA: TGTGCCAGCAGCCCGCGGGACAGGGGGGAAGATACGCAGTATTTT. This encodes CASSPRDRGEDTQYF.

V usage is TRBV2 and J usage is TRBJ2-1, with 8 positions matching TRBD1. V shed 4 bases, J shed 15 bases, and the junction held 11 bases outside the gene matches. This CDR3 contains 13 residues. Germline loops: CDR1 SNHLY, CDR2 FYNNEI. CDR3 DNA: TGTGCCAGCAGTGGAGCAGGGGGCCAATTCCCGTTCTTC. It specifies CASSGAGGQFPFF.

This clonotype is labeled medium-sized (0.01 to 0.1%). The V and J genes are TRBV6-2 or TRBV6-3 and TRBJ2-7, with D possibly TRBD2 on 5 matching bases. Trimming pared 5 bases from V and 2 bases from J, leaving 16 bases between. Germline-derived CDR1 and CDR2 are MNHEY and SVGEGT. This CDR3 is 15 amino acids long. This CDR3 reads CASSPPRVAAYEQYF. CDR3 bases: TGTGCCAGCAGTCCTCCGAGGGTTGCCGCCTACGAGCAGTACTTC.

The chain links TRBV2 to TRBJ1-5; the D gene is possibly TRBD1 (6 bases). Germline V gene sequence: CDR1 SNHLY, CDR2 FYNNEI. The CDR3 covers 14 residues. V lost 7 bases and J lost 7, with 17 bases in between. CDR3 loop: CASTQREGEQPQHF. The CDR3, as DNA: TGTGCCAGCACCCAACGGGAGGGGGAACAGCCCCAGCATTTT.

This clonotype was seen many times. The CDR3 reads CASRYRGPSTDTQYF. The CDR3 DNA is TGTGCCAGCCGGTATCGAGGGCCTAGCACAGATACGCAGTATTTT. The rearrangement joins TRBV6-2 or TRBV6-3 to TRBJ2-3, with a possible D match to TRBD2 (5 bases). The CDR3 is 15 amino acids. Per germline, CDR1 MNHEY and CDR2 SVGEGT. Trimming removed 8 bases at V and 0 bases at J, with 15 bases between.

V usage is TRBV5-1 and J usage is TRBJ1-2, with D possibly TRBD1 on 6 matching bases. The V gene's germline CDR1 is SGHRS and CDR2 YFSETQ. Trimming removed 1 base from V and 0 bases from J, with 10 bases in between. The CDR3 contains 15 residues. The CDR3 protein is CASSLRDTPNYGYTF. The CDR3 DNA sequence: TGCGCCAGCAGCTTGCGGGACACACCTAACTATGGCTACACCTTC. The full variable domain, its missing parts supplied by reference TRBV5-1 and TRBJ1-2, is KAGVTQTPRYLIKTRGQQVTLSCSPISGHRSVSWYQQTPGQGLQFLFEYFSETQRNKGNFPGRFSGRQFSNSRSEMNVSTLELGDSALYLCASSLRDTPNYGYTFGSGTRLTVV.

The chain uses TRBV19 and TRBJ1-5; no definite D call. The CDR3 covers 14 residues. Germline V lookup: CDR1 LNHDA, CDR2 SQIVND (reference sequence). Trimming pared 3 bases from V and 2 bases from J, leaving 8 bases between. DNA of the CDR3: TGTGCCAGTAGTATTGGTCTGGGCAATCAGCCCCAGCATTTT. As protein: CASSIGLGNQPQHF.

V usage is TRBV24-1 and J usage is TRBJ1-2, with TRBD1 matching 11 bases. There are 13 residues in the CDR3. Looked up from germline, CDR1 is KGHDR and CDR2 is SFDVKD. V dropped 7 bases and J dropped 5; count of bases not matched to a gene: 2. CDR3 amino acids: CATRGTGGYGYTF. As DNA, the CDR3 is TGTGCCACCAGAGGGACAGGGGGTTATGGCTACACCTTC.

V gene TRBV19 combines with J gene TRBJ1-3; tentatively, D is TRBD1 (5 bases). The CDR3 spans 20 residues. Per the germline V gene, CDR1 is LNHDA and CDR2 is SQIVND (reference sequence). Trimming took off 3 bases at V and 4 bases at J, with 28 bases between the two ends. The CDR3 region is CASSMSYRGTEAFFGNTIYF. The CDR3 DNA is TGTGCCAGTAGTATGTCCTATCGGGGCACTGAAGCTTTCTTCGGAAACACCATATATTTT.

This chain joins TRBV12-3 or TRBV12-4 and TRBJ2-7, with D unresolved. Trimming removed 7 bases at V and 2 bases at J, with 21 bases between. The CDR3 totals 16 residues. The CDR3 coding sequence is TGTGCCAGCACCCTATCCCTTTTTCTGGGGACCTACGAGCAGTACTTC. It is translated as CASTLSLFLGTYEQYF.

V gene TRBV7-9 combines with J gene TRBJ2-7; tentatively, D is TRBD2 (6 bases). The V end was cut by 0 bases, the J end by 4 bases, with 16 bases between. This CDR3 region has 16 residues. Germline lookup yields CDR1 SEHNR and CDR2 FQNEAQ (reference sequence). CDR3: CASSLAGGHSSYEQYF. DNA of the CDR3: TGTGCCAGCAGCTTAGCGGGAGGACATTCCTCTTACGAGCAGTACTTC.

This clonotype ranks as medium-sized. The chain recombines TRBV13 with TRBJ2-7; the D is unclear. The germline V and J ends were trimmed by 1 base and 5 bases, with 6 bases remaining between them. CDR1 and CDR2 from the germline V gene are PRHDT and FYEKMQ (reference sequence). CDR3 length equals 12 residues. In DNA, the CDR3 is TGTGCCAGCAGCTTAGTTAATAACGAGCAGTACTTC. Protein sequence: CASSLVNNEQYF. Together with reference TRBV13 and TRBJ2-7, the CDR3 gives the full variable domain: AAGVIQSPRHLIKEKRETATLKCYPIPRHDTVYWYQQGPGQDPQFLISFYEKMQSDKGSIPDRFSAQQFSDYHSELNMSSLELGDSALYFCASSLVNNEQYFGPGTRLTVT.

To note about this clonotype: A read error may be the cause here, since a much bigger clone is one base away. The CDR3 loop is CASSPRGQFNTEASF. CDR3 DNA sequence: TGCGCCAGCAGCCCTCGGGGACAGTTCAACACTGAAGCTTCCTTT. The chain links TRBV5-1 to TRBJ1-1, with 7 nucleotides matching TRBD1. The CDR3 consists of 15 residues. Germline V gives CDR1 SGHRS, CDR2 YFSETQ.

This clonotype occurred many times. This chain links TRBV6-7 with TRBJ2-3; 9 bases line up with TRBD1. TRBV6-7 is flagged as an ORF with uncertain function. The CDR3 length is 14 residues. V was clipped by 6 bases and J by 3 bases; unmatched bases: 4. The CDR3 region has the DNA TGTGCCAGCAGAACAGGGGGCGCGACAGATACGCAGTATTTT. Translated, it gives CASRTGGATDTQYF.

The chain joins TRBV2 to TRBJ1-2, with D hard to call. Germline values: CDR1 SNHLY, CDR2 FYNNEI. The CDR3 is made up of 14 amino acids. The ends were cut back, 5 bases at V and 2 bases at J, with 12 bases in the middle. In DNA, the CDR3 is TGTGCCAGCAGTTCTACCCCCTCGAACTATGGCTACACCTTC. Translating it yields CASSSTPSNYGYTF.

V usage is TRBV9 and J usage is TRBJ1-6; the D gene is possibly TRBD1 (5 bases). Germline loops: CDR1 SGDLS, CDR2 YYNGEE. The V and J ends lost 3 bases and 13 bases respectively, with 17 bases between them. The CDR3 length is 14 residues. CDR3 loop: CASSATGEKWPLHF. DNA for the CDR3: TGTGCCAGCAGCGCAACGGGGGAAAAGTGGCCCCTCCACTTT. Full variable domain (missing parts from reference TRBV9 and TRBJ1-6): DSGVTQTPKHLITATGQRVTLRCSPRSGDLSVYWYQQSLDQGLQFLIQYYNGEERAKGNILERFSAQQFPDLHSELNLSSLELGDSALYFCASSATGEKWPLHFGNGTRLTVT.

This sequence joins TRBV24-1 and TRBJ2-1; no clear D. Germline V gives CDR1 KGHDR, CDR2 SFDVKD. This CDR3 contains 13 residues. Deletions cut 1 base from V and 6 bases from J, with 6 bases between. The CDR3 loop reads CATSDFWGNEQFF. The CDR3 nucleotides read TGTGCCACCAGTGATTTTTGGGGCAATGAGCAGTTCTTC.

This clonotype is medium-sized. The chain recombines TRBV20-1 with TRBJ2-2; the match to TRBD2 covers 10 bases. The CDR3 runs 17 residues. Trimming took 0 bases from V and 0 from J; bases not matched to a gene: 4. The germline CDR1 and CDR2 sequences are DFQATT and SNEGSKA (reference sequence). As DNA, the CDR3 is TGCAGTGCTAGAGATGATAGCGGGGGGCCGAACACCGGGGAGCTGTTTTTT. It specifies CSARDDSGGPNTGELFF.

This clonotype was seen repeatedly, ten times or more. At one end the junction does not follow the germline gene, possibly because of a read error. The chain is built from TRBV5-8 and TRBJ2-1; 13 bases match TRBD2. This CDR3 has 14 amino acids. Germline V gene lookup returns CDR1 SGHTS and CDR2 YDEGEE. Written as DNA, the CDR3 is TGTGCCAGCAGCTTGGTTACTAGCGGGGGGGCCGTGGTCTTC. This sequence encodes CASSLVTSGGAVVF.

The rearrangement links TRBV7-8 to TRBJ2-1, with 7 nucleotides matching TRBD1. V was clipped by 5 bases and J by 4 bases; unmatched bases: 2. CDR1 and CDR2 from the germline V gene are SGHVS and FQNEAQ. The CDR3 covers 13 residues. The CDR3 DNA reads TGTGCCAGCAGCCGACAGGGTTACAATGAGCAGTTCTTC. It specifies CASSRQGYNEQFF.

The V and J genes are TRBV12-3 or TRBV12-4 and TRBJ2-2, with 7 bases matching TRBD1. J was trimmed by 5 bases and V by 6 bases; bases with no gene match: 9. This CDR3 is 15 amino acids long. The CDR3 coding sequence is TGTGCCAGCAGCCACCCCCTGACAGGGACCGGGGAGCTGTTTTTT. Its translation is CASSHPLTGTGELFF.

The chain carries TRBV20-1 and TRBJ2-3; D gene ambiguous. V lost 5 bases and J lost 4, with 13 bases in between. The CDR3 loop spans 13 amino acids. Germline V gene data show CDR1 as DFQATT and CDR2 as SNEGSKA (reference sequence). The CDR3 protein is CSAESPGSDTQYF. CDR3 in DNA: TGCAGTGCTGAATCCCCAGGTTCAGATACGCAGTATTTT.

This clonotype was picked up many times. The CDR3 region is CASSESVLRGRLKLFF. CDR3 in DNA: TGTGCCAGCAGTGAATCTGTTCTAAGGGGACGCCTAAAACTGTTTTTT. This chain joins TRBV6-1 and TRBJ1-4; D might be TRBD1 (5 bases). CDR1 and CDR2 (germline): MNHNS, SASEGT. V shed 2 bases and J shed 10 bases, with 20 bases lying between them. The CDR3 is 16 amino acids.

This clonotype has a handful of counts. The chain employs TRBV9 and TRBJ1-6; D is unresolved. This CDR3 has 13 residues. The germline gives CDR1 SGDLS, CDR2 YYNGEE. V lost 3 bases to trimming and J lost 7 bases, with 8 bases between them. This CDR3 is CASSGETNSPLHF. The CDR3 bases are TGTGCCAGCAGCGGGGAGACGAATTCACCCCTCCACTTT. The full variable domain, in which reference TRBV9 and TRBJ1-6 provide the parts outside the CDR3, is DSGVTQTPKHLITATGQRVTLRCSPRSGDLSVYWYQQSLDQGLQFLIQYYNGEERAKGNILERFSAQQFPDLHSELNLSSLELGDSALYFCASSGETNSPLHFGNGTRLTVT.

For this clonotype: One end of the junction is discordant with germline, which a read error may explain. CDR3 sequence (DNA): TGTGCCAGCAGTTCCCCCTTAGCGGGAGGCGCCTATGAGCAGTACTTC. It is translated as CASSSPLAGGAYEQYF. V gene TRBV12-3 or TRBV12-4 combines with J gene TRBJ2-7, with TRBD2 matching over 10 bases. The CDR3 loop spans 16 amino acids.

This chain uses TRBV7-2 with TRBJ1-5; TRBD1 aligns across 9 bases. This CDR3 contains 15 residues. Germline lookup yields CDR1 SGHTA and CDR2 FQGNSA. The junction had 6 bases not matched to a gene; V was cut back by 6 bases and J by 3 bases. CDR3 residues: CASSTDRGNNQPQHF. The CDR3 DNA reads TGTGCCAGCAGTACCGACAGGGGGAACAATCAGCCCCAGCATTTT.